This is a list of T cell receptor beta chains from one sample in a study of shared clonotypes between healthy human individuals. This table comes from immunoSEQ multiplex PCR, and its TCRdb copy is limited to in-frame clones, with some not included. The profile shows about 980,000 clones, more than 75% of them singletons. Sequencing input: memory CD4+ T cells sorted from blood. The receptors were gathered from a man between 18 and 35 years old in good health. Each CDR3 is given with its conserved first and last residue. D genes are given only for firm matches. Clone size is stated in some rows and not others, as once, few, many or a class when expanded.

J gene | clone size | D gene | V gene | CDR3 DNA | CDR3 protein
TRBJ2-7 | . | . | TRBV5-5 | TGTGCCAGCAGCTTGGTAGGGAAAAACGACGAGCAGTACTTC | CASSLVGKNDEQYF
TRBJ2-5 | once | TRBD1 | TRBV7-9 | TGTGCCAGCAGCCCGTGGACAGGGAGAGAGACCCAGTACTTC | CASSPWTGRETQYF
TRBJ2-7 | . | . | TRBV7-9 | TGTGCCAGCAGCTTCTATTCGGGAAAACCCTACGAGCAGTACTTC | CASSFYSGKPYEQYF
TRBJ2-5 | . | . | TRBV2 | TGTGCCAGCGATTATGACAGCCAAGAGACCCAGTACTTC | CASDYDSQETQYF
TRBJ2-7 | . | . | TRBV5-6 | TGTGCCAGCAGCCCTCCGGGAAGCCTCTCCTACGAGCAGTACTTC | CASSPPGSLSYEQYF
TRBJ2-7 | . | . | TRBV6-1 | TGTGCCAGCAATAGGGGGAGGGACATCAGGGAGCAGTACTTC | CASNRGRDIREQYF
TRBJ2-3 | . | TRBD2 | TRBV9 | TGTGCCAGCAGCGTGGGGACTAGCGGGGGGAAAATCACAGATACGCAGTATTTT | CASSVGTSGGKITDTQYF
TRBJ1-1 | . | . | TRBV30 | TGTGCCTGGAGTGTTGAAGCTGAAGCTTTCTTT | CAWSVEAEAFF
TRBJ1-5 | . | . | TRBV27 | TGTGCCAGCAGTTCCCAAAATCAGCCCCAGCATTTT | CASSSQNQPQHF
TRBJ2-1 | . | . | TRBV5-1 | TGCGCCACCCAACCGACGACGGGCGAATACAATGAGCAGTTCTTC | CATQPTTGEYNEQFF
TRBJ2-3 | once | . | TRBV5-1 | TGCGCCAGCCGAGACCCGGAGGGTGGCACAGATACGCAGTATTTT | CASRDPEGGTDTQYF
TRBJ2-5 | . | . | TRBV18 | TGTGCCAGCTCACCACCGACAGCCCCTAGGGGAGAGACCCAGTACTTC | CASSPPTAPRGETQYF
TRBJ1-1 | . | . | TRBV19 | TGTGCCAGTAATGCAGGGTCCAGCGGAGCTTTCTTT | CASNAGSSGAFF
TRBJ2-3 | . | TRBD1 | TRBV19 | TGTGCCAGTAGTATAGATATTTCCTACAGGGGAGATACGCAGTATTTT | CASSIDISYRGDTQYF
TRBJ1-1 | . | . | TRBV18 | TGTGCCAGCTCACCACCGGGGGTTATGAACACTGAAGCTTTCTTT | CASSPPGVMNTEAFF
TRBJ2-7 | . | TRBD2 | TRBV11-2 | TGTGCCAGCAATGGCGGGGGGGGTACTGAGCAGTACTTC | CASNGGGGTEQYF
TRBJ1-1 | . | . | TRBV10-3 | TGTGCCAGCCCTATGGTGGGAGACACTGAAGCTTTCTTT | CASPMVGDTEAFF
TRBJ2-1 | . | . | TRBV5-1 | TGCGCCAGCAGCGGGAGAGGGTTCATAGGAGATGAGCAGTTCTTC | CASSGRGFIGDEQFF
TRBJ2-1 | . | . | TRBV7-2 | TGTGCCAGCAGCTTAGAAAAATCCACCTACAATGAGCAGTTCTTC | CASSLEKSTYNEQFF
TRBJ2-1 | . | TRBD2 | TRBV6-4 | TGTGCCAGCAGCCCGACTAGCGGGATGTTAAAAAAGGAGTACAATGAGCAGTTCTTC | CASSPTSGMLKKEYNEQFF
TRBJ1-2 | few | TRBD1 | TRBV7-9 | TGTGCCAGCACCGCCGGGACAGCCTATGGCTACACCTTC | CASTAGTAYGYTF
TRBJ2-1 | . | . | TRBV6-1 | TGTGCCAGCAGATTTGGGGAGGTATACAATGAGCAGTTCTTC | CASRFGEVYNEQFF
TRBJ2-2 | . | . | TRBV7-9 | TGTGCCAGCAGCCCCCGGGAGACCGGGGAGCTGTTTTTT | CASSPRETGELFF
TRBJ2-7 | . | TRBD1 | TRBV11-2 | TGTGCCAGCAGCACTAAACGGGACAGTCTATACGAGCAGTACTTC | CASSTKRDSLYEQYF